This TCR beta chain was obtained from a study of cytomegalovirus exposure and HLA in healthy donors. Primers for the PCR totalled 60 Vbeta and 13 Jbeta. Profiling relied on immunoSEQ multiplex PCR, and the TCRdb table lists in-frame clones only, not all of them. The sample has roughly 100,000 clones, around three quarters seen once; the top ten hold 0.6% to 1%. Study observations and caveats: According to the study, some 160 TCR beta chains were cytomegalovirus-associated. It was likely that a cluster of highly shared sequence variants was a sequencing artifact. The authors later found HLA-associated TCR beta chains more clonally expanded than equally common others.

As regards this clone: Its matching antigen is unknown.

This CDR3 has 13 residues. From germline, CDR1 is SQVTM and CDR2 ANQGSEA. J was trimmed by 4 bases and V by 6 bases; bases with no gene match: 5. The TCR comes from a boy aged 5-17 years in good health and CMV-seronegative. The chain combines TRBV29-1 with TRBJ2-5, with TRBD2 identical over 10 bases. The sequencing sample was made of PBMCs. CDR3 in DNA: TGCAGCGTGACCCGGACTAGCGGAGAGACCCAGTACTTC. Amino acids: CSVTRTSGETQYF.